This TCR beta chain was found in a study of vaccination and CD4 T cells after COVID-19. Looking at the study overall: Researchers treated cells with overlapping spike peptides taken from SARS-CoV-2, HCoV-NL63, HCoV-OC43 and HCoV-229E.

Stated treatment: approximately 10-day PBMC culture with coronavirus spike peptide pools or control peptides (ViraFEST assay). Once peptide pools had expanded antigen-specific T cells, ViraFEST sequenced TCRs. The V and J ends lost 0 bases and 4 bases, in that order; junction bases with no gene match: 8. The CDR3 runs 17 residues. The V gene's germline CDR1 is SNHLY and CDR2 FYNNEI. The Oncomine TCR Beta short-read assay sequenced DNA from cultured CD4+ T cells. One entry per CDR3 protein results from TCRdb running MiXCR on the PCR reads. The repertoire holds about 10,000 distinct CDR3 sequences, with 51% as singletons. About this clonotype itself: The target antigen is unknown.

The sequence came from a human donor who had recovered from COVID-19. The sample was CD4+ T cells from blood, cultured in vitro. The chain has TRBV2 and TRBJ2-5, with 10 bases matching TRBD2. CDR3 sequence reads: CASSEAGGTSVGETQYF. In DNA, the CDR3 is TGTGCCAGCAGTGAAGCGGGGGGGACTAGCGTGGGAGAGACCCAGTACTTC.